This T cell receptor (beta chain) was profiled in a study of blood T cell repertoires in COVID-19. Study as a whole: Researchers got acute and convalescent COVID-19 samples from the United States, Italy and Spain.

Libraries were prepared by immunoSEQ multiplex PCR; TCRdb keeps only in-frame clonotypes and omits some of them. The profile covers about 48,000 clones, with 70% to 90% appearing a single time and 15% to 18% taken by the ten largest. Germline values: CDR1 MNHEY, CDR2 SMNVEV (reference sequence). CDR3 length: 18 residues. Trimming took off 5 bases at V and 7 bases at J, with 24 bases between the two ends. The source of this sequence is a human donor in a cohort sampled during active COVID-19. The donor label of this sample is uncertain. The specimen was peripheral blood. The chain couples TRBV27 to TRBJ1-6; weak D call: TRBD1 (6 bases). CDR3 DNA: TGTGCCAGCAGTAAAGACACGGGTTTTTGGGGGCGGAATTCACCCCTCCACTTT. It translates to CASSKDTGFWGRNSPLHF.